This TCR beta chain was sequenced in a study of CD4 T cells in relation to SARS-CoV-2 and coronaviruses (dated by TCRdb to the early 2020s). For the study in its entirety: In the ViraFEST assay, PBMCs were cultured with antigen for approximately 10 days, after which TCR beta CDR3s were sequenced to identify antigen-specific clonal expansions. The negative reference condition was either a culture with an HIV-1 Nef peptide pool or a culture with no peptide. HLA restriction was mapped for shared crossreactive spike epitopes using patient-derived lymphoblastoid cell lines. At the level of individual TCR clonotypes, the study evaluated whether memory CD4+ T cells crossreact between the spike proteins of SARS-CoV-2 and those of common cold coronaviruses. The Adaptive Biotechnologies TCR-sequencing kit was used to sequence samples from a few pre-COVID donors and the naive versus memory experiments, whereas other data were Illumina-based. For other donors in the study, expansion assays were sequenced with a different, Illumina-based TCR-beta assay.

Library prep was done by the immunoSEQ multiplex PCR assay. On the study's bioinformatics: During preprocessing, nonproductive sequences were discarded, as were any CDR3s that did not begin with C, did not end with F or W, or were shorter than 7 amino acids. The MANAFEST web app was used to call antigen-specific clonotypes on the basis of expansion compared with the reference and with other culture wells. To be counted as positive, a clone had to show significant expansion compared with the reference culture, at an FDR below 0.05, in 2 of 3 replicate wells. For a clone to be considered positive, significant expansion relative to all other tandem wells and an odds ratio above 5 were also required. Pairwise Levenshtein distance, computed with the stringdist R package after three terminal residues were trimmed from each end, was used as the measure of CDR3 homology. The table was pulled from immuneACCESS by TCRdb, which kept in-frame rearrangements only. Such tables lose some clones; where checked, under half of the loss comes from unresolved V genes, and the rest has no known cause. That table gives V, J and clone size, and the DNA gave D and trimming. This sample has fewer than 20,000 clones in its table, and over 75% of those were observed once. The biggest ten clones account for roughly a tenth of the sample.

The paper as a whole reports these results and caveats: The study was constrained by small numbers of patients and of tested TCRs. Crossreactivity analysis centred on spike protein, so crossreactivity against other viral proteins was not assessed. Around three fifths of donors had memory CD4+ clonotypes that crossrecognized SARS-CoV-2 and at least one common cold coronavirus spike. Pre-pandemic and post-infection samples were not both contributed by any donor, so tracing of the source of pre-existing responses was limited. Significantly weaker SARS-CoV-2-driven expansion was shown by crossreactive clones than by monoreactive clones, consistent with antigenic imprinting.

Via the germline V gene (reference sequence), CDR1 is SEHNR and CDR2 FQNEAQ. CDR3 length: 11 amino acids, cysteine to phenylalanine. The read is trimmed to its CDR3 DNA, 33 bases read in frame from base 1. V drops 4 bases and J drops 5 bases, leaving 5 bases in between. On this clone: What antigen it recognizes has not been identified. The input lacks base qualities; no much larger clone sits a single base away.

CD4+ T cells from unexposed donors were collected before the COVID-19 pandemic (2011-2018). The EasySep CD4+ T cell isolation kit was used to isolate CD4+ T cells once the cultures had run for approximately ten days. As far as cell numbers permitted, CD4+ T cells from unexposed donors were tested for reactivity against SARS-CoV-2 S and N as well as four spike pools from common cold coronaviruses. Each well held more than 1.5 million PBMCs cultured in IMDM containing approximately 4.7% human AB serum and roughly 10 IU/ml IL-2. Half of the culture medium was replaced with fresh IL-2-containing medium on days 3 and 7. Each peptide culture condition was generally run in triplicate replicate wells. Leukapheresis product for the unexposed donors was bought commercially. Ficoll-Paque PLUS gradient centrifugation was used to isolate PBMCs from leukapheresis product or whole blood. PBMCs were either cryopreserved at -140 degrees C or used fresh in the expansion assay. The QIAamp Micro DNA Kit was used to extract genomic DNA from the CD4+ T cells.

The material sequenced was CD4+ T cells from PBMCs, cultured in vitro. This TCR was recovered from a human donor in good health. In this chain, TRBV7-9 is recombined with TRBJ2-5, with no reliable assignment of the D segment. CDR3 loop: CASSSPETQYF. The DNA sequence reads TGTGCCAGCAGCTCCCCTGAGACCCAGTACTTC.